These T cell receptor beta chains were read from a single sample in a study of cytomegalovirus exposure and HLA in healthy donors. TCRdb's table, derived via immunoSEQ multiplex PCR, lists solely in-frame clones and lacks some. Here the sample spans more than 250,000 clones, 87% being singletons. The sample comprised PBMCs. The receptors here all came from a woman younger than 45 in good health and CMV-seropositive. CDR3s include the opening cysteine and the closing phenylalanine or tryptophan.

J | V | CDR3
TRBJ2-3 | TRBV27 | CASRRPGLAGDTQYF
TRBJ2-1 | TRBV19 | CASSRRNPSGGNEQFF
TRBJ1-5 | TRBV10-3 | CAISGGTEGNQPQHF
TRBJ2-7 | TRBV6-1 | CASTSGQATNYEQYF
TRBJ1-4 | TRBV30 | CAWSVIGGEKLFF
TRBJ2-1 | TRBV27 | CASSLDPLSRSVPYNEQFF
TRBJ2-7 | TRBV7-2 | CASSFRDRKTYEQYF
TRBJ2-1 | TRBV11-2 | CASSPGTGVDEQFF
TRBJ2-1 | TRBV5-1 | CASSFEGADNEQFF
TRBJ2-1 | TRBV5-1 | CASSLRTSGSNEQFF
TRBJ2-7 | TRBV6-1 | CASSEAPGGYEQYF
TRBJ2-7 | TRBV29-1 | CSVEPQGVNEQYF
TRBJ2-4 | TRBV6-5 | CASSYSQAAGNIQYF
TRBJ1-1 | TRBV4-2 | CASSQGVGLVFF
TRBJ1-4 | TRBV7-9 | CASSLGTYRNLRGDEKLFF
TRBJ1-1 | TRBV13 | CASSTLEDRGRLAFF
TRBJ1-5 | TRBV28 | CASSLLSTGVGGQPQHF
TRBJ2-3 | TRBV19 | CASSRIAGGISDTQYF
TRBJ2-2 | TRBV6-6 | CASSYLAEETGELFF
TRBJ2-7 | TRBV7-9 | CASSSNGSPEQYF
TRBJ2-5 | TRBV28 | CASSAEFVLKETQYF
TRBJ2-7 | TRBV5-1 | CASSLEISSYEQYF
TRBJ2-1 | TRBV18 | CASSRDRGDNEQFF
TRBJ1-2 | TRBV28 | CASSYRQGHYGYTF
TRBJ2-3 | TRBV5-1 | CASSDLEGRTDTQYF
TRBJ2-7 | TRBV28 | CASRTGLSEQYF
TRBJ2-1 | TRBV2 | CASRTGTGTNEQFF
TRBJ1-1 | TRBV15 | CATSRGRGSEAFF
TRBJ2-7 | TRBV14 | CASSQGGTGREQYF
TRBJ1-5 | TRBV5-5 | CASSSEGWQPQHF
TRBJ2-1 | TRBV27 | CASSYLTIAGPPYNEQFF
TRBJ2-1 | TRBV6-4 | CASSDSYNEQFF
TRBJ1-1 | TRBV6-1 | CASSEGTVNTEAFF
TRBJ2-7 | TRBV29-1 | CSVEPQGAGNEQYF
TRBJ2-1 | TRBV11-2 | CASSPHLQQGAFYNEQFF
TRBJ1-2 | TRBV6-1 | CASRTDIFPSGYTF
TRBJ2-1 | TRBV10-3 | CAINSGGGTPYNEQFF
TRBJ2-7 | TRBV4-3 | CASSRQVGSYEQYF
TRBJ2-7 | TRBV6-9 | CARRPEGGPYEQYF
TRBJ1-5 | TRBV28 | CASSREGSIGQPQHF
TRBJ2-3 | TRBV30 | CAWSGGQELTDTQYF
TRBJ1-1 | TRBV15 | CATSPIPRGDTEAFF
TRBJ2-3 | TRBV29-1 | CSVDPRDTQYF
TRBJ1-5 | TRBV7-2 | CASSLEDQPQHF
TRBJ2-7 | TRBV4-1 | CASSQDQGLTEQYF
TRBJ1-4 | TRBV28 | CASSFPGGGDEKLFF
TRBJ2-7 | TRBV27 | CASSFLQGVGEQYF
TRBJ2-3 | TRBV6-6 | CASSSTDTQYF
TRBJ1-1 | TRBV4-1 | CASSQAFVQSLDTEAFF
TRBJ2-7 | TRBV14 | CASSQEEGWSSYEQYF
TRBJ1-2 | TRBV6-1 | CASRPDSLYGYTF
TRBJ1-2 | TRBV5-6 | CASSNQPAYGYTF
TRBJ1-6 | TRBV10-2 | CATFVGAGNSPLHF
TRBJ1-2 | TRBV27 | CASRRDRERHGYTF